This T cell receptor (beta chain) was recovered during a study of T cells in Graves' hyperthyroidism and ophthalmopathy. Background on the study: Peripheral blood was collected at initial diagnosis, before any treatment. Study-level results: Ophthalmopathy prediction by the model preceded onset by a median about 6.8 months.

This clonotype was counted many times. Its cognate antigen is unknown. The CDR3 is made up of 14 amino acids. The germline gives CDR1 SGHTA, CDR2 FQGTGA. Deletions cut 3 bases from V and 5 bases from J, with 13 bases between. Patients were excluded because of uncontrolled infection, other autoimmune disease, pregnancy or lactation. RNA transcripts gave rise to amplified TCR beta CDR3 regions. The TCR CDR3 first-round RT-PCR relied on the HTBI primer set. TCRdb itself ran the multiplex PCR reads through MiXCR, one entry per CDR3 protein. The table records fewer than 550,000 distinct CDR3 sequences, approximately 14% of them present only once.

The sample comprised blood. The chain uses TRBV7-3 and TRBJ2-5, with D tentatively TRBD2 (6 bases). This receptor was obtained from a woman younger than 35 with Graves' hyperthyroidism. CDR3 in amino acids: CASSFLGGTETQYF. CDR3 coding DNA: TGTGCCAGCAGCTTCCTCGGGGGAACCGAGACCCAGTACTTC. Together with reference TRBV7-3 and TRBJ2-5, the CDR3 gives the full variable domain: GAGVSQTPSNKVTEKGKYVELRCDPISGHTALYWYRQSLGQGPEFLIYFQGTGAADDSGLPNDRFFAVRPEGSVSTLKIQRTERGDSAVYLCASSFLGGTETQYFGPGTRLLVL.